This T cell receptor beta chain came from a study of cytomegalovirus exposure and HLA in healthy donors. The study, taken as a whole, reports: Analysis was carried out at a later point, and it linked a missense DCLRE1C variant to TCR beta V- and J-gene trimming. Despite most TCR sequences being rare, some public TCRs occurred in many donors. A later analysis showed HLA-associated TCR beta chains outstripping equally common others in clonal expansion. For most TCR beta V segments, an earlier analysis put the productive rate at about 90% or about 30% of the time.

Germline assignment: CDR1 SGDLS and CDR2 YYNGEE. The V end lost 4 bases, the J end lost 2 bases, and 16 bases lay between the germline ends. The CDR3 sequence is 15 residues long. Amplification used 60 Vbeta primers and 13 Jbeta primers. Assay used: immunoSEQ multiplex PCR; TCRdb lists only in-frame clones, some missing. The sample has about 130,000 clones, 60% to 80% seen once. With respect to this clone: As yet, its antigen is unknown.

The sample taken for sequencing was PBMCs. This receptor was taken from a man younger than 45 in good health and CMV-seronegative. The V gene is TRBV9, the J gene TRBJ2-7; perhaps TRBD1 as D (5 bases). CDR3 amino acids: CASSPREGWAYEQYF. As DNA, the CDR3 is TGTGCCAGCAGCCCCAGGGAAGGCTGGGCCTACGAGCAGTACTTC.